This T cell receptor (beta chain) was retrieved from a study of blood T cell repertoires in COVID-19 (dated by TCRdb to about 2020). With regard to the full study: Samples covering the acute and convalescent phases of COVID-19 were provided by collaborators in the United States, Italy and Spain. The material from the prospective study consisted of cDNA or gDNA derived from T cells, B-cell-depleted T cells, or PBMCs. Subjects who had been exposed to COVID-19, were actively infected with it, or had recovered from it provided the deeply sampled blood TCRbeta repertoires that made up the dataset. A freely available public database, intended as a resource for researchers studying the immune response to SARS-CoV-2, is where the repertoires were released. Samples came from the ongoing ImmuneRACE study (first 160 participants) plus 1,254 subjects from 6 global collaborators. Sample metadata almost always included a de-identified subject ID, COVID-19 status, age in years and sex. HLA class I and class II types, where available, came from metadata supplied by the sample provider rather than from assay-based typing. Study-level results and caveats: The amount of clinical and demographic metadata varied by source and participant and was provided uncurated.

V trim: 0 bases; J trim: 9 bases; unmatched bases: 19. From the cysteine up to the phenylalanine, the CDR3 has a length of 20 residues. Of the read, only the CDR3 DNA is kept; its 60 bases are in frame from base 1. Reading the germline V gene gives CDR1 MGHRA and CDR2 YSYEKL. The collaborating institutions used their own protocols to collect whole blood in K2EDTA tubes. For TCRbeta analysis, collaborator samples were shipped as frozen whole blood, as isolated PBMCs, or as DNA extracted from either sample type. With respect to this clone: Its recognized antigen is unknown. No quality values exist for individual bases; no much larger clone is one base distant.

TCRbeta CDR3 regions were amplified from genomic DNA by means of the immunoSEQ Assay, a bias-controlled multiplex PCR. In the source study's methods: The number of nucleated cells in each sample was estimated from the amplification of reference gene primers within the assay. To quantify the absolute abundance of each unique TCRbeta CDR3 rearrangement, sequence reads were collapsed and filtered. For each sample, productive Simpson clonality was calculated as the square root of Simpson's diversity index across productive rearrangements. What TCRdb holds here is the immuneACCESS table cut down to in-frame rearrangements. Part of the clones is not present; checked against another copy, under half of the missing clones reflect an unresolved V gene, and the others are unexplained. That table supplies the V and J calls and clone size; D and trimming were determined from the DNA. The sample table shows 250,000 to 350,000 clones, and roughly 89% are seen once. Around 0.84% of the sample rests with the top ten.

The sequence was obtained from a man aged 25-40 years with acute or convalescent COVID-19. Sample: peripheral blood. The sequence links TRBV4-1 to TRBJ2-1; 11 of the junction bases match TRBD2. The nucleotide sequence reads as follows: TGCGCCAGCAGCCAAGACCCGTACCTCGACTGGGTTAGCGGGAGGGTTGAGCAGTTCTTC. This gives the protein CASSQDPYLDWVSGRVEQFF.